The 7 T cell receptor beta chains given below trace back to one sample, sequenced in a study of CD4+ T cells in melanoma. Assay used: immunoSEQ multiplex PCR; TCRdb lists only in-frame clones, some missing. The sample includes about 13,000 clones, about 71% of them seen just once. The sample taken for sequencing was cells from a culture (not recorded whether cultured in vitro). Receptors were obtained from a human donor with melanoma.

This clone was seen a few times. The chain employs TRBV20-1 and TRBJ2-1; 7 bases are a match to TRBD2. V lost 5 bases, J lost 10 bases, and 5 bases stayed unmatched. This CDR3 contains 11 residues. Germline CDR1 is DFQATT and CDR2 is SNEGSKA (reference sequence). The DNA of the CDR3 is TGCAGTGCTGGACTAGTTCGGGAGCAGTTCTTC. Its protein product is CSAGLVREQFF.

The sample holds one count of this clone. CDR3 coding DNA: TGTGCCAGCAAGTCCTCTGGAAACACCATATATTTT. This codes for CASKSSGNTIYF. This sequence joins TRBV6-6 and TRBJ1-3; no reliable D call. The CDR3 consists of 12 residues. V lost 7 bases and J 0 bases, leaving 4 bases between the germline ends. Per the germline V gene, CDR1 is MNHNY and CDR2 is SVGAGI (reference sequence).

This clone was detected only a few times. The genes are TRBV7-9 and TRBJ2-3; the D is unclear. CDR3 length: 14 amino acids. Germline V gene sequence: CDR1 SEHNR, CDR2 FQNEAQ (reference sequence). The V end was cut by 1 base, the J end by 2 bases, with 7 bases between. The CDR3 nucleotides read TGTGCCAGCAGCTTAGGCTTACCCACAGATACGCAGTATTTT. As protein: CASSLGLPTDTQYF.

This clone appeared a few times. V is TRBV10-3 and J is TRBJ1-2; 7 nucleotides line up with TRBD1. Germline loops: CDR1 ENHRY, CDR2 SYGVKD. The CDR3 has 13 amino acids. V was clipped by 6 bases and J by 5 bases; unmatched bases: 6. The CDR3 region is CAIRADRTYGYTF. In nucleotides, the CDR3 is TGTGCCATCAGAGCGGACAGGACATATGGCTACACCTTC.

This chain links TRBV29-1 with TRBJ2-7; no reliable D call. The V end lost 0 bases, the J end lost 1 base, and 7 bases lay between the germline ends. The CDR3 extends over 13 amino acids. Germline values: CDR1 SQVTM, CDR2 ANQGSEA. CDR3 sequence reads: CSVEDRRSYEQYF. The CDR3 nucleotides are TGCAGCGTTGAAGATAGACGGTCCTACGAGCAGTACTTC.

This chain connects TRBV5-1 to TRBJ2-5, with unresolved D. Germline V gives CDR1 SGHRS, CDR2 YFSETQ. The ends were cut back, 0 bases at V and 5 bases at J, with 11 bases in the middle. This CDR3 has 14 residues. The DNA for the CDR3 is TGCGCCAGCAGCTTGGGACTGACGGAGGAGACCCAGTACTTC. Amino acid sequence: CASSLGLTEETQYF.

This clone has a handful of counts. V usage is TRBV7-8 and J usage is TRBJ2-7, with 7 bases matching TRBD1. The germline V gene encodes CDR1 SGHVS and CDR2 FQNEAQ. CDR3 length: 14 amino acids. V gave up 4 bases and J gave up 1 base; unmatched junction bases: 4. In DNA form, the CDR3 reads TGTGCCAGCAGCTATCACAGGGGATCCTACGAGCAGTACTTC. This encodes CASSYHRGSYEQYF.